These T cell receptor beta chains were read from a single sample in a study of somatic mutations in cytotoxic T cells in rheumatoid arthritis. Clones were read by immunoSEQ multiplex PCR, and TCRdb kept only the in-frame ones, dropping some. The sample includes around 16,000 clones, roughly 79% of them seen just once. The sequenced sample was CD8+ T cells sorted from blood. The receptors come from an adult with rheumatoid arthritis. Both conserved end residues are trimmed from each CDR3. The D gene is left open where the match is weak.

CDR3aa,v_gene,d_gene,j_gene
ASSVVRYEQY,TRBV9,.,TRBJ2-7
ASSSEMGSYEQY,TRBV27,.,TRBJ2-7
ASRQGNQPQH,TRBV4-1,.,TRBJ1-5
ASSLVTLDEQF,TRBV4-2,.,TRBJ2-1
ASSTYAAGGPTDTQY,TRBV5-1,TRBD2,TRBJ2-3
ASSFGRGRSNEQF,TRBV28,.,TRBJ2-1
ASSFSPLLSSYNEQF,TRBV19,.,TRBJ2-1
ASRELAGVDNEQF,TRBV19,TRBD2,TRBJ2-1
ASSEHPSGRTSNYGYT,TRBV6-1,.,TRBJ1-2
ASTSGVGANVLT,TRBV2,.,TRBJ2-6
ATEGGAGRFYNEQF,TRBV28,TRBD2,TRBJ2-1
AWSVGQGLWYGYT,TRBV30,.,TRBJ1-2
ASITDSIPNEQF,TRBV7-9,.,TRBJ2-1
ASSQDGESYNEQF,TRBV4-1,.,TRBJ2-1
ASSTRVREETQY,TRBV28,.,TRBJ2-5
ASSATGTDIYGYT,TRBV7-9,TRBD1,TRBJ1-2
SVNRDQSSYNEQF,TRBV29-1,.,TRBJ2-1
AKSGHQAAGEKLF,TRBV7-9,.,TRBJ1-4
ASSENRNYGYT,TRBV2,.,TRBJ1-2
ASSLASGTVSYEQY,TRBV7-6,TRBD1,TRBJ2-7
ASSQVEGRAGEQY,TRBV4-2,.,TRBJ2-7
ASKWESSGHNEQF,TRBV28,TRBD2,TRBJ2-1
ASSERDRGSGNTIY,TRBV25-1,TRBD1,TRBJ1-3
ASSHSDHEKLF,TRBV4-3,.,TRBJ1-4
ASSFIQVGLFNGYT,TRBV28,.,TRBJ1-2
ASSQYPNENLF,TRBV4-1,.,TRBJ1-4
ASSQDRLAGVYEQY,TRBV4-3,TRBD2,.
ASSDHTDTQY,TRBV9,.,TRBJ2-3